The present T cell receptor beta chain was sequenced within a study of neurological immune-mediated disorders. Overall study findings and caveats: The study found no CDR3 amino acid sequences shared by expanded clones across subjects, suggesting private repertoires in all groups.

Unsorted libraries came from 2 million PBMCs stored at -80 °C. A 10-nucleotide random UMI tagged transcripts in template-switch 5'RACE cDNA synthesis. Every sequencing run produced over 190 million TCR-beta sequences, and the sequences from any one run covered 15-18 subjects. From the 5' RACE reads, TCRdb called clonotypes with MiXCR, one entry per CDR3 protein. The table lists 39,000 or so distinct CDR3 sequences, roughly 2.5% of them singletons. This clonotype was counted ten times or more. What it binds is unknown. Germline values: CDR1 MDHEN, CDR2 SYDVKM. The CDR3 has 21 amino acids. V shed 5 bases and J 0 bases; nucleotides not matched to a gene: 18.

The origin of this receptor is a man aged 25 to 40 with multiple sclerosis. The sequencing input was PBMCs. V and J are TRBV28 and TRBJ1-6, with 8 nucleotides matching TRBD1. The CDR3 DNA is TGTGCCAGCAGTCACACCCGGGACAGGCTAGGGGGACCCTCCTATAATTCACCCCTCCACTTT. Amino acid sequence: CASSHTRDRLGGPSYNSPLHF.